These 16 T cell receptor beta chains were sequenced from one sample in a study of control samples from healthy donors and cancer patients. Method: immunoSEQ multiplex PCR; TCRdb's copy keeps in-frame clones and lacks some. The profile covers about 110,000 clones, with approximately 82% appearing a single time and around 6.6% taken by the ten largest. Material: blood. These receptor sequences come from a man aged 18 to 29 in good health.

CDR3 residues: CASSQSSASNQPQHF. CDR3 bases: TGTGCCAGCAGCCAATCTTCAGCCAGCAATCAGCCCCAGCATTTT. This sequence joins TRBV16 and TRBJ1-5; D unresolved. Looked up from germline, CDR1 is KGHSY and CDR2 is FQNENV. V lost 0 bases and J 1 base, leaving 7 bases between the germline ends. The CDR3 is 15 amino acids.

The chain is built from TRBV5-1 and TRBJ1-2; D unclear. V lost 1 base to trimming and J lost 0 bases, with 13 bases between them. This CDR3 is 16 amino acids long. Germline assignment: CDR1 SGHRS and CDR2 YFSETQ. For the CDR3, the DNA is TGCGCCAGCAGCTTGACGGCCGCAGCCGCTAACTATGGCTACACCTTC. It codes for CASSLTAAAANYGYTF.

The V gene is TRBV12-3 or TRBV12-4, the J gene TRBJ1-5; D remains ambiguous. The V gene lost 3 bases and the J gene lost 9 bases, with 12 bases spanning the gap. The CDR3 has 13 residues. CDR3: CASSFSELLPQHF. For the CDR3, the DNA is TGTGCCAGCAGTTTTAGTGAACTCTTGCCCCAGCATTTT.

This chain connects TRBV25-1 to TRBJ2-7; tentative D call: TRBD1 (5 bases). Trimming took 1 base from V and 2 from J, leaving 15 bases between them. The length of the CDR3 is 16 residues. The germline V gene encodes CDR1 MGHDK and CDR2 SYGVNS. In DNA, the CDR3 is TGTGCCAGCAGTGAATCGTCCCTCACAGGTCCCTACGAGCAGTACTTC. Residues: CASSESSLTGPYEQYF.

The CDR3 nucleotides read TGTGCCAGCAGCACCCAAAACTATGGCTACACCTTC. Protein: CASSTQNYGYTF. The chain has TRBV14 and TRBJ1-2; D is uncertain. The V gene lost 5 bases and the J gene lost 2 bases, with 6 bases spanning the gap. Germline CDR1 SGHDN, CDR2 FVKESK. The CDR3 has 12 amino acids.

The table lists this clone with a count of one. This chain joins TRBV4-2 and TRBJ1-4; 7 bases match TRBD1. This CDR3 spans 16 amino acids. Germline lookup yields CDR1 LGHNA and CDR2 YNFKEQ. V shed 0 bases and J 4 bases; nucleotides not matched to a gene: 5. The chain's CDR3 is CASSQEGQSGNEKLFF. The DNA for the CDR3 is TGTGCCAGCAGCCAAGAGGGACAGTCTGGTAATGAAAAACTGTTTTTT.

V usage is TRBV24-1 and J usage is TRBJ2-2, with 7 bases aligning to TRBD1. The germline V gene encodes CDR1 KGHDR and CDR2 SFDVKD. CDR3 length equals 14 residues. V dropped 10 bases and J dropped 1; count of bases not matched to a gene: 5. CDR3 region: CATGDRMNTGELFF. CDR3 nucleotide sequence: TGTGCCACTGGGGACAGAATGAACACCGGGGAGCTGTTTTTT.

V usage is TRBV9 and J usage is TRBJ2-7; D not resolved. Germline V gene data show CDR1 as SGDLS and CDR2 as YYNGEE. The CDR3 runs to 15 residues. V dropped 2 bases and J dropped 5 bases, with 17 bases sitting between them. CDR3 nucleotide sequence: TGTGCCAGCAGCGTCGACGGGTACCCGTTGAACGAGCAGTACTTC. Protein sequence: CASSVDGYPLNEQYF.

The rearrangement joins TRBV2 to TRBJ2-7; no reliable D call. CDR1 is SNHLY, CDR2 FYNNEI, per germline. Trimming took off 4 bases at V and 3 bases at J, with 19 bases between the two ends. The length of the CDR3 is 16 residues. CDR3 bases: TGTGCCAGCAGTGTCCCTATGGATTCGCGAGGCTACGAGCAGTACGTC. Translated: CASSVPMDSRGYEQYV.

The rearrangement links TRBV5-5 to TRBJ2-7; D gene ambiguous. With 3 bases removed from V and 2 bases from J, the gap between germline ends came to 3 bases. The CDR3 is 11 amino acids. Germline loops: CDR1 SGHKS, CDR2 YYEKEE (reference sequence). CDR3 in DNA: TGTGCCAGCAGCTCCACCTACGAGCAGTACTTC. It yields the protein CASSSTYEQYF.

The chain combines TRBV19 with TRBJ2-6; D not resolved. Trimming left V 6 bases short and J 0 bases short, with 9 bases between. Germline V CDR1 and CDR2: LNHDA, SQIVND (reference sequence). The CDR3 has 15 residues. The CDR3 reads CASSTINSGANVLTF. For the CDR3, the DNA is TGTGCCAGTAGCACCATTAACTCTGGGGCCAACGTCCTGACTTTC.

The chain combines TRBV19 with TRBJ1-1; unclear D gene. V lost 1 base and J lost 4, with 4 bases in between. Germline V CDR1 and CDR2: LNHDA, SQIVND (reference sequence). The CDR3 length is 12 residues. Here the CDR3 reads CASSIGLTEAFF. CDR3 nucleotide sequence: TGTGCCAGTAGTATAGGACTCACTGAAGCTTTCTTT.

The CDR3 protein is CASSITGPTNEKLFF. Written as DNA, the CDR3 is TGTGCCAGCAGCATAACAGGGCCAACTAATGAAAAACTGTTTTTT. V gene TRBV7-2 combines with J gene TRBJ1-4; D perhaps matches TRBD1 (6 bases). The germline CDR1 and CDR2 sequences are SGHTA and FQGNSA. Trimming cost V 5 bases and J 0 bases, with 10 bases left between them. CDR3 size: 15 residues. The full variable domain, its missing parts supplied by reference TRBV7-2 and TRBJ1-4, is GAGVSQSPSNKVTEKGKDVELRCDPISGHTALYWYRQSLGQGLEFLIYFQGNSAPDKSGLPSDRFSAERTGGSVSTLTIQRTQQEDSAVYLCASSITGPTNEKLFFGSGTQLSVL.

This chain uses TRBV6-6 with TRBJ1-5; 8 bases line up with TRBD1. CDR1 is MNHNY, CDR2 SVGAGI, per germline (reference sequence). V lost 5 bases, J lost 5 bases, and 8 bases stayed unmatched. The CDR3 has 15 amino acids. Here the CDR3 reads CASSRSGGADQPQHF. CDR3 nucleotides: TGTGCCAGCAGTAGATCAGGGGGCGCCGATCAGCCCCAGCATTTT.

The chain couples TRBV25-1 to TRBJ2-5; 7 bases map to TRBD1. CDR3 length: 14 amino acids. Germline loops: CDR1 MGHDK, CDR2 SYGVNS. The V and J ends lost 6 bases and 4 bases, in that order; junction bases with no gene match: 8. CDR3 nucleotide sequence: TGTGCCAGCAGCGGACAGGTTGGGGGAGAGACCCAGTACTTC. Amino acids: CASSGQVGGETQYF. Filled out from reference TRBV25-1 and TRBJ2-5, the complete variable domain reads EADIYQTPRYLVIGTGKKITLECSQTMGHDKMYWYQQDPGMELHLIHYSYGVNSTEKGDLSSESTVSRIRTEHFPLTLESARPSHTSQYLCASSGQVGGETQYFGPGTRLLVL.

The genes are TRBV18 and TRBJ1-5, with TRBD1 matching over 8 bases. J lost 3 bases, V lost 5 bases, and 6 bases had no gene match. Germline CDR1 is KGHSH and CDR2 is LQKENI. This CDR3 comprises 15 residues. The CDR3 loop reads CASSSGQGNNQPQHF. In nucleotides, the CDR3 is TGTGCCAGCTCAAGTGGACAGGGAAACAATCAGCCCCAGCATTTT.